This T cell receptor beta chain is drawn from a study of CD8 T cells in ankylosing spondylitis. The study, taken as a whole, reports: Clones linked to disease were reported to show significant enrichment in matched ankylosing spondylitis synovial fluid. A TCR beta motif of seven or eight highly homologous variants appeared characteristic of ankylosing spondylitis blood.

Trimming took 3 bases from V and 3 from J, leaving 15 bases between them. The V gene's germline CDR1 is SGHRS and CDR2 YFSETQ. This CDR3 comprises 15 residues. Remarks on this clonotype: The antigen is undetermined.

TCRdb re-called the 5' RACE reads with MiXCR, one entry per CDR3 protein. The sample records 450,000 or so distinct CDR3 sequences, more than 25% being singletons. The sequenced material came from blood, either unsorted or a sorted T cell fraction (not recorded which). This receptor was identified in a male donor with ankylosing spondylitis. The J gene is TRBJ1-1, the V gene TRBV5-1; D gene uncertain. CDR3 in amino acids: CASSSLGVSDTEAFF. CDR3 bases: TGCGCCAGCAGCTCTCTTGGGGTGTCAGACACTGAAGCTTTCTTT. Complete variable domain (other parts from reference TRBV5-1 and TRBJ1-1): KAGVTQTPRYLIKTRGQQVTLSCSPISGHRSVSWYQQTPGQGLQFLFEYFSETQRNKGNFPGRFSGRQFSNSRSEMNVSTLELGDSALYLCASSSLGVSDTEAFFGQGTRLTVV.